There are many counts of the clone carrying this T cell receptor beta chain. What it binds is unknown. This CDR3 comprises 14 residues. V shed 3 bases and J shed 6 bases, with 15 bases lying between them. Germline CDR1 MNHEY, CDR2 SMNVEV (reference sequence). The data stem from a study of CD8+CD57+ T cells in acquired aplastic anemia. Study overall: On average, sorted CD4+ and CD8+ cells gave around 3.3 ug of DNA.

Genomic DNA constituted the template upon which TCR beta VDJ and CDR3 profiling was performed. MiXCR, run by TCRdb on the reads, gives a single entry per CDR3 protein. The sample has 150,000 to 200,000 distinct CDR3 sequences; 35% to 55% are singletons. Whole-study findings and limits: Between patients and controls, about 30 CD8+ CDR3 sequences were found in common.

The sequence was obtained from a human donor in good health. The sequencing sample was made of sorted CD4+, CD8+, or CD8+CD57+ T cells (not recorded which) from PBMCs. The genes are TRBV27 and TRBJ2-7; D is perhaps TRBD1 (5 bases). The CDR3 coding sequence is TGTGCCAGCAGTTTCGAGGCAGGGTGGCGCGAGCAGTACTTC. Translation: CASSFEAGWREQYF.